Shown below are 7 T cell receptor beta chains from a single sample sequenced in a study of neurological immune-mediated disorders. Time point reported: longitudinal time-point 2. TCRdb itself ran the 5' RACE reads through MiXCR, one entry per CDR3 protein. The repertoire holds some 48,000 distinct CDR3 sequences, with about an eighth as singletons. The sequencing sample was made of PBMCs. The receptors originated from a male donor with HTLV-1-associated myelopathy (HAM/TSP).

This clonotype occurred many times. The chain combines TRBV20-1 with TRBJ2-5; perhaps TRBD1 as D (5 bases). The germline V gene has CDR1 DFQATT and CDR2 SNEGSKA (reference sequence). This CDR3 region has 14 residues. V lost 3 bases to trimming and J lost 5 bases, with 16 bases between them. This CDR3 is CSASVSRSGETQYF. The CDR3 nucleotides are TGCAGTGCTAGTGTCTCCCGGTCAGGGGAGACCCAGTACTTC.

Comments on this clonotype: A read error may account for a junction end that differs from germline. Here the CDR3 reads CSARGQGDASNHPQHF. The CDR3 bases are TGCAGTGCTAGAGGACAGGGGGACGCTAGCAATCATCCCCAGCATTTT. The rearrangement links TRBV20-1 to TRBJ1-5; TRBD1 aligns across 9 bases. Germline V gene data show CDR1 as DFQATT and CDR2 as SNEGSKA (reference sequence). The CDR3 is made up of 16 amino acids.

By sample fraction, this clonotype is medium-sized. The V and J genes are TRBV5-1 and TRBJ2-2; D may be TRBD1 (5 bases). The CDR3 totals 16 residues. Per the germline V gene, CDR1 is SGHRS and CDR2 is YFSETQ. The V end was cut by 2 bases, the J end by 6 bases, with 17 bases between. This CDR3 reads CASSFTQGALPGELFF. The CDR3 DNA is TGCGCCAGCAGCTTTACTCAGGGCGCTCTTCCCGGGGAGCTGTTTTTT.

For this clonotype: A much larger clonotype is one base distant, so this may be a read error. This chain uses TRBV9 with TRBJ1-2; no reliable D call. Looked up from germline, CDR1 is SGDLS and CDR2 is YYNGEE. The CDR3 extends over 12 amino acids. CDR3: CVSSVGLSGYTF. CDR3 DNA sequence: TGTGTCAGCAGCGTAGGTCTGAGCGGCTACACCTTC.

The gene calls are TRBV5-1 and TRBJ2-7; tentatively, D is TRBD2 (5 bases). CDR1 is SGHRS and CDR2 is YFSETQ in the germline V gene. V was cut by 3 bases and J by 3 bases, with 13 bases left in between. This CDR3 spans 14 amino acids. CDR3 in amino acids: CASSYGKGNYEQYF. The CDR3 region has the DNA TGCGCCAGCAGCTACGGGAAAGGGAACTACGAGCAGTACTTC.

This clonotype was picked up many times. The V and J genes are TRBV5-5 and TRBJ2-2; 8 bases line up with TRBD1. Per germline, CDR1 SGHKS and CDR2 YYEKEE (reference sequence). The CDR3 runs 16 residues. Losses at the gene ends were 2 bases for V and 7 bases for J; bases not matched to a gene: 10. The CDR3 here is CASSFSAGGNIGELFF. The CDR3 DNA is TGTGCCAGCAGCTTCTCGGCAGGGGGCAATATCGGGGAGCTGTTTTTT.

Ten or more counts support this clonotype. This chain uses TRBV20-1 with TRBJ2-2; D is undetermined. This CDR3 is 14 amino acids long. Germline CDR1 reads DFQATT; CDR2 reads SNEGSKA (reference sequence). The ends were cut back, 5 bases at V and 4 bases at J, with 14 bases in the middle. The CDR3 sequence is CSAVSGVGTGELFF. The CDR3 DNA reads TGCAGTGCTGTATCAGGAGTAGGCACCGGGGAGCTGTTTTTT.